This paragraph covers one T cell receptor beta chain sequence. Per the authors' pipeline: Counts of nucleated cells, estimated from reference gene primer amplification, were obtained. TCRdb keeps only in-frame clones here, not all; method: immunoSEQ multiplex PCR. The V and J calls and clone size are taken from that table; D and trimming were inferred from the DNA. The sample consists of 70,000 or so clones, roughly 82% of them appearing once. These data originate in a study of blood T cell repertoires in COVID-19. Trimming cost V 4 bases and J 0 bases, with 11 bases left between them. From germline, CDR1 is SGDLS and CDR2 YYNGEE. This CDR3 is built from 14 residues.

The chain has TRBV9 and TRBJ2-7; D might be TRBD2 (6 bases). This TCR came from a human donor in a cohort sampled during active COVID-19. Sequencing input: peripheral blood. The CDR3, as DNA: TGTGCCAGCAGCCAAGGACTATCCTCCTACGAGCAGTACTTC. Amino acids: CASSQGLSSYEQYF.